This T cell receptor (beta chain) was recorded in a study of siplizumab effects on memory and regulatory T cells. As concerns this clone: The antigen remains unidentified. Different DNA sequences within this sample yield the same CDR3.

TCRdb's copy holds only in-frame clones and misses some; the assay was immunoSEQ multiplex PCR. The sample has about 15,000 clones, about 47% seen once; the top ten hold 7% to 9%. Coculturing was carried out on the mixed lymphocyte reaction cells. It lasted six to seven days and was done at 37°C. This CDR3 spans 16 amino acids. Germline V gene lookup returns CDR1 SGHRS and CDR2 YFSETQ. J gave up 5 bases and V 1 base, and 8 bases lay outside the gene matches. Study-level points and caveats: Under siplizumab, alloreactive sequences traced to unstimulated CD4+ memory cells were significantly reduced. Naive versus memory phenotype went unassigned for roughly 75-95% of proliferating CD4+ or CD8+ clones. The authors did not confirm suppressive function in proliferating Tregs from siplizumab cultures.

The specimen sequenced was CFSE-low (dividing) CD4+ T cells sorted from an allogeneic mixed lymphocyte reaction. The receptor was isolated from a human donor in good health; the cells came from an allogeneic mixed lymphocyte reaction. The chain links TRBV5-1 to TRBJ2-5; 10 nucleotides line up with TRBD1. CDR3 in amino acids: CASSLTGQGEGETQYF. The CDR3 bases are TGCGCCAGCAGCTTGACAGGACAGGGGGAGGGGGAGACCCAGTACTTC.